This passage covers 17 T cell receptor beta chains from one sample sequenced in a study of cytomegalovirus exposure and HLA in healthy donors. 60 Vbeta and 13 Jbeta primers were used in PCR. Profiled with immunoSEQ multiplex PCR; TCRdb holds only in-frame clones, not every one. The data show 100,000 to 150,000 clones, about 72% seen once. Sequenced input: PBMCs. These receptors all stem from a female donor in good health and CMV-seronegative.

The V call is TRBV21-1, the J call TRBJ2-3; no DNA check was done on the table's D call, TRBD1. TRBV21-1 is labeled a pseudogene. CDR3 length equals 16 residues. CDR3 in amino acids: CASTISWAGLGDTQYF. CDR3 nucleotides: TGTGCCAGCACCATTTCCTGGGCAGGGTTGGGAGATACGCAGTATTTT.

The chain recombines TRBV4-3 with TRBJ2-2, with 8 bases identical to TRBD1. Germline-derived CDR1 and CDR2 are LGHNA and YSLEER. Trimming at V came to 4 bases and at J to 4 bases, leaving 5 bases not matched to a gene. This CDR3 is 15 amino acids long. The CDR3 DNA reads TGCGCCAGCAGCCGGAAGCAGGGGGCCACCGGGGAGCTGTTTTTT. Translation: CASSRKQGATGELFF.

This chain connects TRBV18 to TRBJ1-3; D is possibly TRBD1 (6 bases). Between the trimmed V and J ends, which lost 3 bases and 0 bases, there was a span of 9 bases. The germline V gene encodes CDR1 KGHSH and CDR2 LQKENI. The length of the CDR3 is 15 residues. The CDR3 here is CASSPQGFSGNTIYF. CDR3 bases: TGTGCCAGCTCACCCCAGGGGTTCTCTGGAAACACCATATATTTT.

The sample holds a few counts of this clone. The CDR3 DNA is TGTGCCAGCAGGACCCCGGGACTCACCTACGAGCAGTACTTC. This gives the protein CASRTPGLTYEQYF. V is TRBV28 and J is TRBJ2-7; maybe TRBD2 (6 bases). Trimming stripped 6 bases from V and 2 bases from J, with 14 bases between. CDR3 length equals 14 residues. The V gene's germline CDR1 is MDHEN and CDR2 SYDVKM.

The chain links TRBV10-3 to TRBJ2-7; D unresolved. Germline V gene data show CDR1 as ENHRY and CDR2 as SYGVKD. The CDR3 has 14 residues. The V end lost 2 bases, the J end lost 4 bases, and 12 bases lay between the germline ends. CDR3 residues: CAISEVSPRYEQYF. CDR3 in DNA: TGTGCCATCAGTGAGGTGTCCCCCCGGTACGAGCAGTACTTC.

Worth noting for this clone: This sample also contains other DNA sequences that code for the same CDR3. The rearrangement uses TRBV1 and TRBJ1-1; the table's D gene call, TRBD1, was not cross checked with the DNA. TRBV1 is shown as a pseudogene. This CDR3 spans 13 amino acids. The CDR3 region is CTSSQGPKPEAFF. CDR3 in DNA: TGCACCAGCAGCCAAGGGCCGAAACCCGAAGCTTTCTTT.

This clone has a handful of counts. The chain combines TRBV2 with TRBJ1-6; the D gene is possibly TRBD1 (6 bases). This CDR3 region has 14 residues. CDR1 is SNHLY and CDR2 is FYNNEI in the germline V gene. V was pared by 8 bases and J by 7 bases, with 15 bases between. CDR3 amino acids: CASSAAGDNSPLHF. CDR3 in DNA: TGTGCCAGCTCTGCGGCAGGGGACAATTCACCCCTCCACTTT.

CDR3 region: CASSPPEQETQYF. The CDR3 DNA is TGTGCCAGCTCACCACCGGAGCAAGAGACCCAGTACTTC. V usage is TRBV18 and J usage is TRBJ2-5; D uncertain. CDR1 is KGHSH and CDR2 is LQKENI in the germline V gene. Trimming shortened V by 0 bases and J by 2 bases, and 4 bases separated the two germline ends. This CDR3 comprises 13 residues.

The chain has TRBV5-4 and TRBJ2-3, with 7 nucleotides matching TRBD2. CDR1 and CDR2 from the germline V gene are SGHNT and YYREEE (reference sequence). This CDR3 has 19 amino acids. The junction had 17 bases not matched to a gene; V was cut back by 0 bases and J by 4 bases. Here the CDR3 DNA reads TGTGCCAGCAGCTTGGATTGGGACTACGCAGATACGCGGGCAGATACGCAGTATTTT. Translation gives CASSLDWDYADTRADTQYF.

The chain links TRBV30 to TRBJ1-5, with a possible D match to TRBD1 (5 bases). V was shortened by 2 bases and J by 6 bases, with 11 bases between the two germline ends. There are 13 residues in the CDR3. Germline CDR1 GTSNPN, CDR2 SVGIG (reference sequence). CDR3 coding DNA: TGTGCCTGGAGTCGGGGGAGGGCTCAGCCCCAGCATTTT. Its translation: CAWSRGRAQPQHF.

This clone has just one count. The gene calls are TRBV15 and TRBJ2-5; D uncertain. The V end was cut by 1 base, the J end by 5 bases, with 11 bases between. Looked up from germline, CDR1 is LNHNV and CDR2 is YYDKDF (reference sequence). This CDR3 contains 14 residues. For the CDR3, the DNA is TGTGCCACCAGCAGAGCCTACTTCGGGGAGACCCAGTACTTC. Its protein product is CATSRAYFGETQYF.

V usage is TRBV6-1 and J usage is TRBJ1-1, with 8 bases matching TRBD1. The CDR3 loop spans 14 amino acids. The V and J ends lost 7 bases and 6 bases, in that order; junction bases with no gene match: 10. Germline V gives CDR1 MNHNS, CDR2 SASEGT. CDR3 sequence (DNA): TGTGCCAGCATCCGGACAGGGTTGGTCCCTGAAGCTTTCTTT. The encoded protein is CASIRTGLVPEAFF.

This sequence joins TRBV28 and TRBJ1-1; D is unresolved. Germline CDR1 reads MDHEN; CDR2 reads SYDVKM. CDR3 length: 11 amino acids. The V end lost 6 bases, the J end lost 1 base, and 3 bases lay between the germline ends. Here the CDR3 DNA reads TGTGCCAGCAGCCGGAACACTGAAGCTTTCTTT. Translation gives CASSRNTEAFF.

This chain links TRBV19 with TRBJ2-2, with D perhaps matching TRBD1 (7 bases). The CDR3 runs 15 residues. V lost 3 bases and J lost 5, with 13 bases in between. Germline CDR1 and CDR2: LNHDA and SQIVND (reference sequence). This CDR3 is CASSIGRGVTGELFF. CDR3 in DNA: TGTGCCAGTAGTATCGGCAGGGGGGTTACCGGGGAGCTGTTTTTT.

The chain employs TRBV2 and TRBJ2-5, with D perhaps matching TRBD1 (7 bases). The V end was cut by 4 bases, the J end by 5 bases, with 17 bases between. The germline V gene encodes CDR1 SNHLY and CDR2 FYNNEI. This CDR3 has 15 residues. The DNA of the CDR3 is TGTGCCAGCAGTGTCGGACAGGCGGGGCATGAGACCCAGTACTTC. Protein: CASSVGQAGHETQYF.

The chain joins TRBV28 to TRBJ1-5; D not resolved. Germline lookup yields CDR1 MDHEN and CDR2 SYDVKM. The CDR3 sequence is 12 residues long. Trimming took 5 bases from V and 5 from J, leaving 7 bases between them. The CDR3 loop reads CASSPRDQPQHF. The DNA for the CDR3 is TGTGCCAGCAGTCCGAGGGATCAGCCCCAGCATTTT. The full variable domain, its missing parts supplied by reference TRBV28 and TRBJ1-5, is DVKVTQSSRYLVKRTGEKVFLECVQDMDHENMFWYRQDPGLGLRLIYFSYDVKMKEKGDIPEGYSVSREKKERFSLILESASTNQTSMYLCASSPRDQPQHFGDGTRLSIL.

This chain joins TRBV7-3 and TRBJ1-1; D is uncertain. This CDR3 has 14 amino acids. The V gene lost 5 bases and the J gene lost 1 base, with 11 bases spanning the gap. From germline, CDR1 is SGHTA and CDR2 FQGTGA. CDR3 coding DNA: TGTGCCAGCAGCGAAGGACTAGCGAACACTGAAGCTTTCTTT. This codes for CASSEGLANTEAFF.